The entry that follows covers one T cell receptor (beta chain) sequence. Clones were read by immunoSEQ multiplex PCR, and TCRdb kept only the in-frame ones, dropping some. This sample has approximately 58,000 clones; approximately 90% occur once, and the top ten carry more than 9.5%. The data stem from a study of OX40 agonist ivuxolimab in advanced cancers. Per the germline V gene, CDR1 is SQVTM and CDR2 is ANQGSEA. The CDR3 length is 12 residues. V gave up 2 bases and J gave up 2 bases, with 7 bases separating them. The source of this sequence is an adult with an advanced solid tumor such as melanoma, head and neck, liver or kidney cancer. The chain has TRBV29-1 and TRBJ2-7, with D unclear. Sequenced here: CD4+ or CD8+ T cells sorted from blood, sampled in a trial of the OX40 agonist ivuxolimab. This CDR3 is CSVELGTYEQYF. For the CDR3, the DNA is TGCAGCGTTGAACTTGGAACCTACGAGCAGTACTTC.